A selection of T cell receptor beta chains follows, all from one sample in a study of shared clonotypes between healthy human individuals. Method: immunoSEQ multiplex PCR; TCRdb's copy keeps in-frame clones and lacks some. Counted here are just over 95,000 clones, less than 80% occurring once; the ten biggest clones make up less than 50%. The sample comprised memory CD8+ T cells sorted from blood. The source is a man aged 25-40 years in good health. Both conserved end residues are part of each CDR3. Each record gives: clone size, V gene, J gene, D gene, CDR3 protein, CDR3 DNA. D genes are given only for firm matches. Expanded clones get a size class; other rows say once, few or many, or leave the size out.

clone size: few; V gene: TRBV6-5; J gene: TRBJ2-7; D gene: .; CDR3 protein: CASSYSGQSYEQYF; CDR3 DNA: TGTGCCAGCAGTTACTCAGGGCAGAGCTACGAGCAGTACTTC
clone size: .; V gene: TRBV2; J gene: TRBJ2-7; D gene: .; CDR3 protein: CASRGPDSREQYF; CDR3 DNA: TGTGCCAGCAGGGGGCCGGACTCTCGCGAGCAGTACTTC
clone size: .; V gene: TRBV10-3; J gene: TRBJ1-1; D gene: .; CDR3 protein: CAISEEEGCAFF; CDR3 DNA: TGTGCCATCAGTGAGGAGGAGGGCTGCGCTTTCTTT
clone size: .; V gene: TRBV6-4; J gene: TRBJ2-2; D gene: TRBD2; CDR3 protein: CASRAGVNTGELFF; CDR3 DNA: TGTGCCAGCCGCGCGGGAGTGAACACCGGGGAGCTGTTTTTT
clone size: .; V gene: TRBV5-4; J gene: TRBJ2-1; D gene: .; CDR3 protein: CASSDRSEQFF; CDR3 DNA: TGTGCCAGCAGCGACCGTAGTGAGCAGTTCTTC
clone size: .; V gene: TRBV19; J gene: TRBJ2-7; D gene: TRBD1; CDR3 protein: CASSMTPGQGSYEQYF; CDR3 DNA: TGTGCCAGTAGTATGACCCCGGGACAGGGCTCCTACGAGCAGTACTTC
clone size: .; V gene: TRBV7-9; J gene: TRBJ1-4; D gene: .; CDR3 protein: CASSPKGTGALNEKLFF; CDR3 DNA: TGTGCCAGCAGCCCCAAGGGTACTGGGGCCCTCAATGAAAAACTGTTTTTT
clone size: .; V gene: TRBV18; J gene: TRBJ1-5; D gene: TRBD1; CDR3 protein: CASSKGQGHNQPQHF; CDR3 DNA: TGTGCCAGCTCAAAAGGACAGGGACACAATCAGCCCCAGCATTTT
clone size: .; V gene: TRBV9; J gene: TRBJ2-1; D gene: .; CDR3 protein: CASSPTQGHEQFF; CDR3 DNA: TGTGCCAGCAGCCCCACGCAGGGGCATGAGCAGTTCTTC
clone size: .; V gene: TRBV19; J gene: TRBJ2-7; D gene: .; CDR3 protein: CASSIVAKGEQYF; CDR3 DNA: TGTGCCAGTAGTATAGTGGCGAAGGGCGAGCAGTACTTC
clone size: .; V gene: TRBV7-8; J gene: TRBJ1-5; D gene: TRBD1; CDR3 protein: CASSLAPTGKYSNQPQHF; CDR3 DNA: TGTGCCAGCAGCTTAGCCCCGACAGGGAAATATAGCAATCAGCCCCAGCATTTT
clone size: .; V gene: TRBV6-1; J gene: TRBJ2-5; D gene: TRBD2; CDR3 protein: CASSEASGRQPLVRETQYF; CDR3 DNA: TGTGCCAGCAGTGAAGCTAGCGGGAGACAACCGCTAGTCAGGGAGACCCAGTACTTC
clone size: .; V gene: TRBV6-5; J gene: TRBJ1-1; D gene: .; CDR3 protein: CASRPSGTRNTEAFF; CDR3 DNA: TGTGCCAGCAGGCCCTCCGGGACAAGGAACACTGAAGCTTTCTTT
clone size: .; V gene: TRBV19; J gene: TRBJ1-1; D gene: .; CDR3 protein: CASSTGHLNTEAFF; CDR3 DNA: TGTGCCAGTAGTACAGGACACCTGAACACTGAAGCTTTCTTT
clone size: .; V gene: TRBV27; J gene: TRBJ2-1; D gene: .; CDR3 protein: CASSLEVASSGNEQFF; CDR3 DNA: TGTGCCAGCAGTTTAGAGGTAGCCTCTAGTGGCAATGAGCAGTTCTTC
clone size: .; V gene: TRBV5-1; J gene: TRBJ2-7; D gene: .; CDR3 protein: CASSLGASRSLYEQYF; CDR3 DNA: TGCGCCAGCAGCTTGGGAGCTTCCAGGAGCCTCTACGAGCAGTACTTC
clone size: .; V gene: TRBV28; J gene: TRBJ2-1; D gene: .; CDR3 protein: CASSSLASSYNEQFF; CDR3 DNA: TGTGCCAGCAGCTCTCTGGCGAGCTCCTACAATGAGCAGTTCTTC
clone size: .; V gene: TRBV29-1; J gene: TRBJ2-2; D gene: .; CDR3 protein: CSVDVGTNTGELFF; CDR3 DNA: TGCAGCGTTGATGTGGGGACGAACACCGGGGAGCTGTTTTTT
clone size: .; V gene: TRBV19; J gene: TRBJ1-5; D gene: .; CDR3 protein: CASHTQQGRADQPQHF; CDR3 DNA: TGTGCCAGTCACACGCAACAGGGCCGGGCGGATCAGCCCCAGCATTTT
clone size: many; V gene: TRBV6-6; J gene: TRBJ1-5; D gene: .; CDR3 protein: CASSWRGNQPQHF; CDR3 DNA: TGTGCCAGCAGTTGGCGGGGGAATCAGCCCCAGCATTTT
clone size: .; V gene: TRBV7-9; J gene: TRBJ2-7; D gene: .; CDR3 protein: CASSASGYYEQYF; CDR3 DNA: TGTGCCAGCAGCGCCTCGGGATACTACGAGCAGTACTTC
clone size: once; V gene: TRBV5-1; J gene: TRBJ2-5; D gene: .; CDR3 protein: CASTLIRGETQYF; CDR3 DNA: TGCGCCAGCACCCTAATTAGGGGAGAGACCCAGTACTTC
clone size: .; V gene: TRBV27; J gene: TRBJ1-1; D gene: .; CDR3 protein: CASSLRARNTEAFF; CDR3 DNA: TGTGCCAGCAGTTTAAGGGCCAGGAACACTGAAGCTTTCTTT
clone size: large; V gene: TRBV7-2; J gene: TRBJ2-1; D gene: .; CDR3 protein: CASSLSALAGWSYNEQFF; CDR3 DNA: TGTGCCAGCAGCTTATCCGCTCTGGCGGGATGGTCGTACAATGAGCAGTTCTTC
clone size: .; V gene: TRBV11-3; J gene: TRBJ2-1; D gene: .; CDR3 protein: CASSDRRNEQFF; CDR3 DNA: TGTGCCAGCAGTGACCGGAGGAACGAGCAGTTCTTC
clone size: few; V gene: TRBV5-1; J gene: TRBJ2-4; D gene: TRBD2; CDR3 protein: CASSSGLAGRLENIQYF; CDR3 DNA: TGCGCCAGCAGCTCGGGACTAGCGGGGAGGTTAGAAAACATTCAGTACTTC
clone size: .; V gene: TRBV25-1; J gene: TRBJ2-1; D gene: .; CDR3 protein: CASSEAGFSYNEQFF; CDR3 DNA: TGTGCCAGCAGTGAAGCCGGCTTCTCCTACAATGAGCAGTTCTTC
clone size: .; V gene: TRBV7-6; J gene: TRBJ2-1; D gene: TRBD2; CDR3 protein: CASSLVTSGYNEQFF; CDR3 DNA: TGTGCCAGCAGCTTAGTGACTAGCGGCTACAATGAGCAGTTCTTC
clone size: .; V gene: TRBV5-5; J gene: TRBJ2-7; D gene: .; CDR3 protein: CASSLGGPGYEQYF; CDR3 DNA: TGTGCCAGCAGCTTGGGTGGGCCGGGCTACGAGCAGTACTTC
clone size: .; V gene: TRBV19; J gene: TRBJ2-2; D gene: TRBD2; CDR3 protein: CASSAGLAGAGELFF; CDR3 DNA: TGTGCCAGTAGTGCGGGACTAGCGGGAGCTGGGGAGCTGTTTTTT
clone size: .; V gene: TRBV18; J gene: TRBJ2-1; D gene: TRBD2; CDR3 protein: CASSGTISRDEQFF; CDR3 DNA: TGTGCCAGCTCCGGGACTATAAGTAGGGATGAGCAGTTCTTC
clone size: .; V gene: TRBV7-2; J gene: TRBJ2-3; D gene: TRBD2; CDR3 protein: CASSPLAGGTDTQYF; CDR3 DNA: TGTGCCAGCAGTCCTCTAGCGGGAGGTACAGATACGCAGTATTTT
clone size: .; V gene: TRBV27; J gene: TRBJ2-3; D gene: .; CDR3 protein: CASSLASTDTQYF; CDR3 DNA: TGTGCCAGCAGTTTAGCGAGCACAGATACGCAGTATTTT
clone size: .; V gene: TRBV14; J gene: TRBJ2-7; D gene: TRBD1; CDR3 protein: CASSHEWDRGGEQYF; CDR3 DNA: TGTGCCAGCAGCCATGAGTGGGACAGGGGTGGCGAGCAGTACTTC
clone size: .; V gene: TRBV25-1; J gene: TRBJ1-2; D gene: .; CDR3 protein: CASSEMSPSYGYTF; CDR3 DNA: TGTGCCAGCAGTGAAATGTCCCCTTCCTATGGCTACACCTTC
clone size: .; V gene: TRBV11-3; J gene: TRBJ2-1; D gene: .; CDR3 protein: CASSLEGAANEQFF; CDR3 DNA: TGTGCCAGCAGCTTAGAGGGGGCCGCGAATGAGCAGTTCTTC
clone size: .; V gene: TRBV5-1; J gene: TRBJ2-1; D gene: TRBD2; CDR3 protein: CASSSSPGTRNEQFF; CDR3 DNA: TGCGCCAGCAGCTCGTCGCCCGGGACTAGGAATGAGCAGTTCTTC
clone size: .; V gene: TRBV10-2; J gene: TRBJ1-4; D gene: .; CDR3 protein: CASSESVLGEKLFF; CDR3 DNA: TGCGCCAGCAGTGAGTCGGTATTGGGGGAAAAACTGTTTTTT
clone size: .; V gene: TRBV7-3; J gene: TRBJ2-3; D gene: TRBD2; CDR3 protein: CASSLGTSLTDTQYF; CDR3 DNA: TGTGCCAGCAGCTTAGGGACTAGCCTCACAGATACGCAGTATTTT
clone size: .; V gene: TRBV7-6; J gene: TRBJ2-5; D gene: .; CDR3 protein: CASRGPRDEGETQYF; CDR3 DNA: TGTGCCAGCAGAGGCCCCCGGGATGAAGGAGAGACCCAGTACTTC
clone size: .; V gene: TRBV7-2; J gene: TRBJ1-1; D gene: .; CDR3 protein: CASSLALGTLHEAFF; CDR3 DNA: TGTGCCAGCAGCTTAGCGCTTGGGACTCTACATGAAGCTTTCTTT
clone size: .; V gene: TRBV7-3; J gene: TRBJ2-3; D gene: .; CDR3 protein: CASSLREGDTQYF; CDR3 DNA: TGTGCCAGCAGCTTAAGAGAGGGGGATACGCAGTATTTT
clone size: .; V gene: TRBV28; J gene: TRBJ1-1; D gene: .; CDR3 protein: CASRPQGGGEAFF; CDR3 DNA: TGTGCCAGCAGACCACAGGGCGGAGGTGAGGCTTTCTTT
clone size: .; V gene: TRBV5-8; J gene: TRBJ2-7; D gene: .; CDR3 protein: CASPYYEQYF; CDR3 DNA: TGTGCCAGCCCTTATTACGAGCAGTACTTC
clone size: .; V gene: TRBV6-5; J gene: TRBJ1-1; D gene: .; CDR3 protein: CASSYFGNTEAFF; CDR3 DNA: TGTGCCAGCAGTTACTTTGGTAACACTGAAGCTTTCTTT
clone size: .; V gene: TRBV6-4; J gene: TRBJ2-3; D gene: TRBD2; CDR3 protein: CASSETAGGADTQYF; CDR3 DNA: TGTGCCAGCAGTGAAACAGCGGGAGGCGCAGATACGCAGTATTTT
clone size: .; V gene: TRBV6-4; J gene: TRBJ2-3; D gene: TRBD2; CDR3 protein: CASSRVAGGPDTQYF; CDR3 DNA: TGTGCCAGCAGTAGGGTAGCGGGAGGGCCCGATACGCAGTATTTT
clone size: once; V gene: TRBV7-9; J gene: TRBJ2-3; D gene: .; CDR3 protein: CASRFRRTDTQYF; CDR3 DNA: TGTGCCAGCAGGTTCCGTCGAACAGATACGCAGTATTTT
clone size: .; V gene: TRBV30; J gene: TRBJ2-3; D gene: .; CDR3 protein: CAWGRWGWGDTQYF; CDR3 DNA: TGTGCCTGGGGCCGATGGGGCTGGGGAGATACGCAGTATTTT